These 14 T cell receptor beta chains share one sample of origin, sequenced in a study of T cell responses to AZD1222 COVID-19 vaccine. Produced via immunoSEQ multiplex PCR; TCRdb's table is partial and in-frame only. The sample lists 150,000 to 200,000 clones, 90% to 95% occurring once. Sequencing was performed on peripheral blood, taken 28 days after the second AZD1222 dose. These receptors all stem from an adult who received the AZD1222 COVID-19 vaccine.

The V gene is TRBV25-1, the J gene TRBJ1-2, with 7 bases lining up with TRBD1. The V segment lost 0 bases and the J segment 6 bases; nucleotides outside the gene matches: 4. The CDR3 spans 14 residues. Germline loops: CDR1 MGHDK, CDR2 SYGVNS. The CDR3 DNA is TGTGCCAGCAGTGAATATGGACAGGAGGATGGCTACACCTTC. Translating it yields CASSEYGQEDGYTF.

This clone has a single count. The chain employs TRBV5-6 and TRBJ1-6; D remains unclear. The CDR3 is 14 residues long. V was shortened by 0 bases and J by 6 bases, with 7 bases between the two germline ends. CDR1 and CDR2 from the germline V gene are SGHDT and YYEEEE. CDR3 bases: TGTGCCAGCAGCTTGGGGTCGGCTAATTCACCCCTCCACTTT. Translating gives CASSLGSANSPLHF.

V and J are TRBV25-1 and TRBJ1-1, with D unresolved. V gave up 2 bases and J gave up 0 bases, with 16 bases separating them. Germline loops: CDR1 MGHDK, CDR2 SYGVNS. The CDR3 is 17 residues long. The CDR3 region has the DNA TGTGCCAGCAGTGAAGAAGGACCGTACCTCATGAACACTGAAGCTTTCTTT. Amino acid sequence: CASSEEGPYLMNTEAFF. Looking up the rest from reference TRBV25-1 and TRBJ1-1 gives the full variable domain: EADIYQTPRYLVIGTGKKITLECSQTMGHDKMYWYQQDPGMELHLIHYSYGVNSTEKGDLSSESTVSRIRTEHFPLTLESARPSHTSQYLCASSEEGPYLMNTEAFFGQGTRLTVV.

The chain combines TRBV7-3 with TRBJ1-1; D might be TRBD1 (5 bases). CDR1 is SGHTA and CDR2 is FQGTGA in the germline V gene. V lost 0 bases, J lost 4 bases, and 9 bases lay in between. This CDR3 is built from 14 residues. DNA for the CDR3: TGTGCCAGCAGCTTAACAGGGACGGGCACTGAAGCTTTCTTT. Translated, it gives CASSLTGTGTEAFF. Variable domain in full (rest from reference TRBV7-3 and TRBJ1-1): GAGVSQTPSNKVTEKGKYVELRCDPISGHTALYWYRQSLGQGPEFLIYFQGTGAADDSGLPNDRFFAVRPEGSVSTLKIQRTERGDSAVYLCASSLTGTGTEAFFGQGTRLTVV.

The CDR3 DNA reads TGTGCCACCGCCCGGGCGGGAGTAGTTCGTGAGCAGTTCTTC. It is translated as CATARAGVVREQFF. This rearrangement joins TRBV15 to TRBJ2-1; 7 nucleotides line up with TRBD2. Trimming took 8 bases from V and 9 from J; bases not matched to a gene: 13. Per the germline V gene, CDR1 is LNHNV and CDR2 is YYDKDF (reference sequence). This CDR3 is 14 amino acids long.

V is TRBV7-2 and J is TRBJ1-1; tentatively, D is TRBD1 (6 bases). V lost 1 base and J lost 3, with 12 bases in between. The CDR3 runs to 15 residues. Germline V gene sequence: CDR1 SGHTA, CDR2 FQGNSA. The chain's CDR3 is CASSLGVTGHTEAFF. CDR3 in DNA: TGTGCCAGCAGCTTAGGGGTAACAGGGCACACTGAAGCTTTCTTT.

V is TRBV28 and J is TRBJ2-6, with D possibly matching TRBD1 (6 bases). Germline loops: CDR1 MDHEN, CDR2 SYDVKM. The CDR3 totals 17 residues. Trimming removed 4 bases at V and 3 bases at J, with 16 bases between. The CDR3 sequence: CASSSVYRVNGANVLTF. The CDR3 bases are TGTGCCAGCAGTTCGGTCTACAGGGTGAATGGGGCCAACGTCCTGACTTTC.

This sequence joins TRBV24-1 and TRBJ1-2, with D hard to call. V was trimmed by 12 bases and J by 1 base, leaving 14 bases between them. This CDR3 is 13 amino acids long. Germline CDR1 KGHDR, CDR2 SFDVKD. CDR3 sequence: CAPLREINYGYTF. The CDR3 DNA reads TGTGCCCCCCTCCGGGAAATTAACTATGGCTACACCTTC.

This clone came up once. This chain links TRBV4-3 with TRBJ2-7, with unresolved D. V was pared by 2 bases and J by 3 bases, with 11 bases between. The CDR3 loop spans 14 amino acids. In germline, CDR1 is LGHNA, CDR2 YSLEER. DNA for the CDR3: TGCGCCAGCAGCCAACATGGAGCTTACTACGAGCAGTACTTC. Protein sequence: CASSQHGAYYEQYF.

V gene TRBV28 combines with J gene TRBJ2-3, with 11 bases fitting TRBD2. CDR3 length: 16 amino acids. Germline CDR1 and CDR2: MDHEN and SYDVKM. V trimming: 7 bases; J trimming: 2 bases; junction bases outside the gene matches: 8. The DNA for the CDR3 is TGTGCCAGCACCCCCCCTAGCGGGAGGCCCACAGATACGCAGTATTTT. It is translated as CASTPPSGRPTDTQYF.

The rearrangement links TRBV19 to TRBJ1-1, with 9 bases that match TRBD1. Germline CDR1 is LNHDA and CDR2 is SQIVND (reference sequence). V was pared by 2 bases and J by 1 base, with 2 bases of the junction left unmatched. The CDR3 spans 15 residues. In DNA form, the CDR3 reads TGTGCCAGTAGTATATCGGACAGGGGGAACACTGAAGCTTTCTTT. Residues: CASSISDRGNTEAFF.

The chain combines TRBV27 with TRBJ2-2; D remains unclear. V was shortened by 9 bases and J by 1 base, with 18 bases between the two germline ends. The germline V gene has CDR1 MNHEY and CDR2 SMNVEV (reference sequence). This CDR3 region has 16 residues. The CDR3 region is CARISRELENTGELFF. The CDR3 coding sequence is TGTGCCAGAATTTCCCGTGAGCTAGAGAACACCGGGGAGCTGTTTTTT.

The chain joins TRBV10-2 to TRBJ1-1, with TRBD1 as a possible D gene (5 bases). There are 12 residues in the CDR3. Looked up from germline, CDR1 is WSHSY and CDR2 is SAAADI. V dropped 0 bases and J dropped 10 bases, with 9 bases sitting between them. CDR3: CASSESRDTAFF. In nucleotides, the CDR3 is TGCGCCAGCAGTGAGTCCAGGGATACAGCTTTCTTT.

V is TRBV3-1 (or the pseudogene TRBV3-2) and J is TRBJ2-6; D not resolved. V was pared by 4 bases and J by 4 bases, with 11 bases between. Germline values: CDR1 LGHDT, CDR2 YNNKEL (reference sequence). The CDR3 runs 15 residues. The CDR3 reads CASSRLMTGANVLTF. CDR3 in DNA: TGTGCCAGCAGCCGCCTCATGACCGGGGCCAACGTCCTGACTTTC.